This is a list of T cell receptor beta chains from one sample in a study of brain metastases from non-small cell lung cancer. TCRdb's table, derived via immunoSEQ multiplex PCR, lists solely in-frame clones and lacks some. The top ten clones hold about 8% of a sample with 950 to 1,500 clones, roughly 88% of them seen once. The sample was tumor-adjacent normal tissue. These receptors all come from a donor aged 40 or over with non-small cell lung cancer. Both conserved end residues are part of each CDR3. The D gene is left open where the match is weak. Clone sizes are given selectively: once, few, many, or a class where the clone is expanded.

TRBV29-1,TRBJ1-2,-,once,CSADTGQSYGYTF,TGCAGCGCCGATACGGGCCAGTCCTATGGCTACACCTTC
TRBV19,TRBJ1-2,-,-,CASNSGYGYTF,TGTGCCAGTAATTCGGGCTATGGCTACACCTTC
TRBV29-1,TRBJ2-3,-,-,CSVEPGSDSTDTQYF,TGCAGCGTTGAGCCAGGGTCTGATAGCACAGATACGCAGTATTTT
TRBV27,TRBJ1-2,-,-,CASSRDSYYGYTF,TGTGCCAGCAGCAGGGACTCGTACTATGGCTACACCTTC
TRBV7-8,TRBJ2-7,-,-,CASSLIQTYEQYF,TGTGCCAGCAGCTTAATCCAGACCTACGAGCAGTACTTC
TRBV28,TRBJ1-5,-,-,CASSFGDGNQPQHF,TGTGCCAGCAGTTTTGGGGACGGAAATCAGCCCCAGCATTTT
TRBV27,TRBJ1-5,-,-,CASSLSKSQPQHF,TGTGCCAGCAGTTTATCGAAGTCTCAGCCCCAGCATTTT
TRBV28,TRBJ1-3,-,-,CASTQGFSGNTIYF,TGTGCCAGCACCCAGGGCTTCTCTGGAAACACCATATATTTT
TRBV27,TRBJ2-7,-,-,CASSLSPGYYEQYF,TGTGCCAGCAGTTTATCCCCCGGATACTACGAGCAGTACTTC
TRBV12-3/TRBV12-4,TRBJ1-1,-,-,CASSRGNTEAFF,TGTGCCAGCAGTCGCGGTAACACTGAAGCTTTCTTT
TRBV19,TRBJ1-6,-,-,CASSNPTETALHF,TGTGCCAGTAGTAACCCAACCGAGACAGCCCTCCACTTT
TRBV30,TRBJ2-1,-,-,CASQTGSFLYNEQFF,TGTGCCTCCCAAACCGGTAGCTTCCTCTACAATGAGCAGTTCTTC
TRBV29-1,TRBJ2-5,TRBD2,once,CSVGGGAGETQYF,TGCAGCGTAGGCGGGGGGGCCGGGGAGACCCAGTACTTC
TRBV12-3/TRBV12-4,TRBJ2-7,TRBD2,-,CASRTGGSYEQYF,TGTGCCAGCAGAACGGGGGGGTCCTACGAGCAGTACTTC
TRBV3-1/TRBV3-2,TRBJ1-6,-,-,CASSVICPISHHNSPLHF,TGTGCCAGCAGCGTGATTTGTCCCATTTCACATCATAATTCACCCCTCCACTTT
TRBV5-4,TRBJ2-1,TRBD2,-,CASSSGTSRGYNEQFF,TGTGCCAGCAGTTCGGGGACTAGCAGGGGGTACAATGAGCAGTTCTTC
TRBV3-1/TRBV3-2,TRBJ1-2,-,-,CASSPTRAGGCTF,TGTGCCAGCAGCCCTACTAGGGCGGGGGGCTGCACCTTC
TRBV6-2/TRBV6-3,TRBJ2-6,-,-,CASSSSGANVLTF,TGTGCCAGCAGTTCGTCTGGGGCCAACGTCCTGACTTTC
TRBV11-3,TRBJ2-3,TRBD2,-,CASSTRLAGGPDTQYF,TGTGCCAGCAGCACCCGACTAGCGGGGGGGCCAGATACGCAGTATTTT
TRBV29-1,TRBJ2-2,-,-,CSAALANTGELFF,TGCAGCGCAGCACTCGCGAACACCGGGGAGCTGTTTTTT
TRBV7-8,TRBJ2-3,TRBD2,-,CASSLAGGGVQNTQYF,TGTGCCAGCAGCTTAGCGGGCGGGGGGGTGCAAAATACGCAGTATTTT